The 29 T cell receptor beta chains presented below share a single source sample, sequenced in a study of shared clonotypes between healthy human individuals (TCRdb year 2020). The method behind the library was the immunoSEQ multiplex PCR assay. The immuneACCESS repertoire file appears here via TCRdb, limited to in-frame rearrangements. These files lack a portion of the clones; in checked studies, under half of the deficit traces to unresolved V genes, and the cause of the others is not known. In all, the sample holds some 2.4 million clones, and 90% to 95% of those were seen once. The ten largest account for more than 0.35% of the sample. Specimen: naive CD4+ T cells from PBMCs. Taken with the paper, the label for cell subset or site translates to: CD45RA+ positively selected. The receptors come from a man younger than 35 in good health. Some clones in this sample may be carry-over from other donors' samples.

This sequence joins TRBV10-2 and TRBJ1-2; 8 bases are shared with TRBD1. The CDR3 runs 15 residues. Germline trimming cut 7 bases from V and 4 bases from J; bases unmatched to any gene: 11. Germline-derived CDR1 and CDR2 are WSHSY and SAAADI. CDR3: CASTLTPGTGYGYTF. The CDR3 region has the DNA TGCGCCAGCACCCTAACCCCCGGGACAGGCTATGGCTACACCTTC.

The chain combines TRBV7-6 with TRBJ2-1, with 10 bases identical to TRBD2. V lost 4 bases to trimming and J lost 4 bases; unmatched junction nucleotides: 4. The CDR3 is 15 amino acids. Germline lookup yields CDR1 SGHVS and CDR2 FNYEAQ. This chain's CDR3 is CASSSGTSEYNEQFF. DNA for the CDR3: TGTGCCAGCAGCTCGGGGACTAGCGAATACAATGAGCAGTTCTTC.

Concerning this clone itself: Other nucleotide sequences from this sample produce the same CDR3. J is TRBJ2-6 and V is TRBV9, with D possibly TRBD2 on 6 matching bases. Trimming cost V 2 bases and J 0 bases, with 6 bases left between them. This CDR3 region has 15 residues. CDR1 and CDR2 from the germline V gene are SGDLS and YYNGEE. The CDR3 region is CASSVEGSGANVLTF. The CDR3 region has the DNA TGTGCCAGCAGCGTGGAGGGCTCTGGGGCCAACGTCCTGACTTTC.

The chain couples TRBV6-1 to TRBJ1-6, with no clear D. The length of the CDR3 is 12 residues. Trimming removed 6 bases from V and 9 bases from J, with 9 bases in between. Germline assignment: CDR1 MNHNS and CDR2 SASEGT. This CDR3 reads CASSAWGSPLHF. As DNA, the CDR3 is TGTGCCAGCAGCGCATGGGGTTCACCCCTCCACTTT.

This clone appeared a few times. This rearrangement joins TRBV29-1 to TRBJ1-1; D is unresolved. The CDR3 has 14 amino acids. Germline CDR1 reads SQVTM; CDR2 reads ANQGSEA. V was shortened by 2 bases and J by 0 bases, with 10 bases between the two germline ends. CDR3 in amino acids: CSVESEAVNTEAFF. The CDR3 nucleotides are TGCAGCGTTGAATCGGAGGCGGTGAACACTGAAGCTTTCTTT.

The chain uses TRBV29-1 and TRBJ2-7, with 7 bases aligning to TRBD1. J lost 2 bases, V lost 7 bases, and 5 bases had no gene match. Germline values: CDR1 SQVTM, CDR2 ANQGSEA. The CDR3 loop spans 12 amino acids. The CDR3 is CSAGDSTYEQYF. The DNA for the CDR3 is TGCAGCGCAGGGGACAGTACCTACGAGCAGTACTTC.

The rearrangement uses TRBV28 and TRBJ2-3; TRBD2 agrees at 10 bases. The CDR3 is 16 amino acids. The germline V gene encodes CDR1 MDHEN and CDR2 SYDVKM. V lost 3 bases to trimming and J lost 1 base; unmatched junction nucleotides: 4. The CDR3 DNA follows: TGTGCCAGCAGTTTCGCCGGGACTAGCGGCACAGATACGCAGTATTTT. It is translated as CASSFAGTSGTDTQYF.

The chain couples TRBV9 to TRBJ1-6, with D uncertain. V was clipped by 0 bases and J by 10 bases, with 14 bases between them. The CDR3 is 15 residues long. Germline lookup yields CDR1 SGDLS and CDR2 YYNGEE. CDR3 in amino acids: CASSVDGSFYSPLHF. Written as DNA, the CDR3 is TGTGCCAGCAGCGTAGACGGCAGTTTTTACTCACCCCTCCACTTT.

The rearrangement uses TRBV5-1 and TRBJ2-1, with a possible D match to TRBD2 (5 bases). Germline V CDR1 and CDR2: SGHRS, YFSETQ. This CDR3 spans 12 amino acids. V was shortened by 4 bases and J by 7 bases, with 9 bases between the two germline ends. In DNA form, the CDR3 reads TGCGCCAGCAGCGGACTGACAAATGAGCAGTTCTTC. This translates into CASSGLTNEQFF.

The V and J genes are TRBV9 and TRBJ1-3, with D perhaps matching TRBD1 (5 bases). Trimming shortened V by 5 bases and J by 0 bases, and 18 bases separated the two germline ends. Germline CDR1 and CDR2: SGDLS and YYNGEE. There are 17 residues in the CDR3. CDR3 amino acids: CASSAGDGGNSGNTIYF. The CDR3 region has the DNA TGTGCCAGCAGTGCCGGGGACGGGGGAAACTCTGGAAACACCATATATTTT.

This clone was picked up a small number of times. CDR3 nucleotide sequence: TGTGCCAGCAGCTTACAGAGTTCGAACACTGAAGCTTTCTTT. Translating it yields CASSLQSSNTEAFF. This chain uses TRBV7-3 with TRBJ1-1; D unclear. V was pared by 2 bases and J by 1 base, with 8 bases between. The CDR3 has 14 residues. The germline V gene has CDR1 SGHTA and CDR2 FQGTGA. The entire variable domain, with the rest obtained from reference TRBV7-3 and TRBJ1-1, is as follows: GAGVSQTPSNKVTEKGKYVELRCDPISGHTALYWYRQSLGQGPEFLIYFQGTGAADDSGLPNDRFFAVRPEGSVSTLKIQRTERGDSAVYLCASSLQSSNTEAFFGQGTRLTVV.

The chain couples TRBV6-1 to TRBJ1-3, with D hard to call. V was pared by 10 bases and J by 0 bases, with 10 bases between. CDR3 length: 13 residues. Germline V gene data show CDR1 as MNHNS and CDR2 as SASEGT. CDR3 in DNA: TGTGCCACCTGCTGGACCTCTGGAAACACCATATATTTT. It encodes CATCWTSGNTIYF.

The rearrangement links TRBV28 to TRBJ2-2, with TRBD2 matching over 7 bases. Germline-derived CDR1 and CDR2 are MDHEN and SYDVKM. V shed 7 bases and J 6 bases; nucleotides not matched to a gene: 20. The CDR3 runs to 18 residues. The CDR3 DNA reads as TGTGCCAGCACCGCCCCCAGGTCGGCGGGAGTTCGGTCCGGGGAGCTGTTTTTT. Its protein is CASTAPRSAGVRSGELFF. The variable domain in full, with the rest retrieved from reference TRBV28 and TRBJ2-2, is DVKVTQSSRYLVKRTGEKVFLECVQDMDHENMFWYRQDPGLGLRLIYFSYDVKMKEKGDIPEGYSVSREKKERFSLILESASTNQTSMYLCASTAPRSAGVRSGELFFGEGSRLTVL.

V gene TRBV5-4 combines with J gene TRBJ2-3, with D possibly being TRBD1 (5 bases). Germline CDR1 reads SGHNT; CDR2 reads YYREEE (reference sequence). V was clipped by 2 bases and J by 6 bases, with 19 bases between them. The CDR3 covers 16 residues. The CDR3 sequence is CASSFKGRDLTDTQYF. CDR3 DNA sequence: TGTGCCAGCAGCTTTAAAGGCAGGGATTTGACGGATACGCAGTATTTT.

In its sample, this clone was seen a few times. V is TRBV7-9 and J is TRBJ1-1; no firm D call. V lost 7 bases, J lost 2 bases, and 14 bases lay in between. The CDR3 has 14 amino acids. Per germline, CDR1 SEHNR and CDR2 FQNEAQ (reference sequence). In DNA, the CDR3 is TGTGCCAGCATCCCCGACGGGAGTAACACTGAAGCTTTCTTT. Translation: CASIPDGSNTEAFF.

The rearrangement uses TRBV28 and TRBJ1-1, with 11 positions matching TRBD1. Germline lookup yields CDR1 MDHEN and CDR2 SYDVKM. V lost 6 bases and J lost 3; bases outside the gene matches: 12. The CDR3 spans 17 residues. The DNA of the CDR3 is TGTGCCAGCAGCCCCGCAGGACAGGGGGCGTTCGACACTGAAGCTTTCTTT. It codes for CASSPAGQGAFDTEAFF.

The chain recombines TRBV7-7 with TRBJ1-4; TRBD1 might be the D (5 bases). CDR1 is SSHAT, CDR2 FNYEAQ, per germline (reference sequence). The CDR3 is made up of 17 amino acids. Trimming cost V 5 bases and J 3 bases, with 19 bases left between them. CDR3 DNA sequence: TGTGCCAGCAGCCCGCTCCCGCAGGGCTTGTCTAATGAAAAACTGTTTTTT. Amino acids: CASSPLPQGLSNEKLFF.

A single count supports this clone. V and J are TRBV10-3 and TRBJ2-7, with D unresolved. V was shortened by 10 bases and J by 3 bases, with 16 bases between the two germline ends. The CDR3 length is 13 residues. Germline values: CDR1 ENHRY, CDR2 SYGVKD. CDR3 nucleotide sequence: TGTGCCACGACGGCGGTACTGGGCTACGAGCAGTACTTC. It specifies CATTAVLGYEQYF.

V gene TRBV2 combines with J gene TRBJ1-2; D gene ambiguous. V was shortened by 1 base and J by 1 base, with 4 bases between the two germline ends. Per germline, CDR1 SNHLY and CDR2 FYNNEI. The CDR3 extends over 13 amino acids. CDR3 region: CASSEDLNYGYTF. The DNA for the CDR3 is TGTGCCAGCAGTGAAGACCTTAACTATGGCTACACCTTC.

The V and J genes are TRBV5-8 and TRBJ1-3; no firm D call. The V gene lost 1 base and the J gene lost 2 bases, with 7 bases spanning the gap. The germline gives CDR1 SGHTS, CDR2 YDEGEE. This CDR3 region has 14 residues. The CDR3 loop reads CASSLRRAGNTIYF. Written as DNA, the CDR3 is TGTGCCAGCAGCTTGAGGAGGGCTGGAAACACCATATATTTT.

The chain recombines TRBV30 with TRBJ1-2; 10 bases are shared with TRBD1. Germline V gives CDR1 GTSNPN, CDR2 SVGIG (reference sequence). This CDR3 spans 15 amino acids. V gave up 0 bases and J gave up 4 bases; unmatched junction bases: 5. In DNA form, the CDR3 reads TGTGCCTGGAGTGTAGGGACAGGGGTTTTCTATGGCTACACCTTC. Residues: CAWSVGTGVFYGYTF.

V and J are TRBV29-1 and TRBJ1-1; 9 nucleotides agree with TRBD1. Germline V lookup: CDR1 SQVTM, CDR2 ANQGSEA. The CDR3 spans 15 residues. Unmatched junction bases numbered 9, after V lost 5 bases and J lost 2 bases. The chain's CDR3 is CSVIPPTGGNTEAFF. CDR3 sequence (DNA): TGCAGCGTTATTCCCCCCACAGGGGGCAACACTGAAGCTTTCTTT.

The rearrangement links TRBV28 to TRBJ1-5; 7 nucleotides line up with TRBD1. V shed 7 bases, J shed 2 bases, and the junction held 11 bases outside the gene matches. Per germline, CDR1 MDHEN and CDR2 SYDVKM. This CDR3 has 16 amino acids. The CDR3 reads CASKGTERAGNQPQHF. Here the CDR3 DNA reads TGTGCCAGCAAGGGGACAGAGCGGGCGGGCAATCAGCCCCAGCATTTT.

This clone was detected only once. V gene TRBV28 combines with J gene TRBJ2-7; 10 bases map to TRBD2. The V segment lost 5 bases and the J segment 3 bases; nucleotides outside the gene matches: 10. CDR3 length equals 16 residues. The germline gives CDR1 MDHEN, CDR2 SYDVKM. This CDR3 is CASSPHPGTSDYEQYF. CDR3 bases: TGTGCCAGCAGTCCTCACCCCGGGACTAGCGACTACGAGCAGTACTTC.

J is TRBJ1-4 and V is TRBV28; D call uncertain. The germline CDR1 and CDR2 sequences are MDHEN and SYDVKM. V was trimmed by 4 bases and J by 2 bases, leaving 17 bases between them. CDR3 length: 17 residues. CDR3 loop: CASSSPSRGWTNEKLFF. DNA for the CDR3: TGTGCCAGCAGTTCCCCTTCACGGGGTTGGACTAATGAAAAACTGTTTTTT.

J is TRBJ2-2 and V is TRBV27; D call uncertain. CDR1 MNHEY and CDR2 SMNVEV come from the germline V gene (reference sequence). The V end was cut by 0 bases, the J end by 7 bases, with 9 bases between. This CDR3 spans 14 amino acids. The CDR3 DNA reads TGTGCCAGCAGTTTATCTTATGGGGTCGGGGAGCTGTTTTTT. It specifies CASSLSYGVGELFF.

V is TRBV29-1 and J is TRBJ2-3; D gene ambiguous. The CDR3 has 11 residues. Germline V lookup: CDR1 SQVTM, CDR2 ANQGSEA. Trimming took off 7 bases at V and 8 bases at J, with 13 bases between the two ends. Written as DNA, the CDR3 is TGCAGCGCTAAGTGGGGTATTACGCAGTATTTT. Translation: CSAKWGITQYF.

The chain is built from TRBV10-3 and TRBJ2-7; no clear D gene. Trimming stripped 0 bases from V and 9 bases from J, with 12 bases between. The V gene's germline CDR1 is ENHRY and CDR2 SYGVKD. The CDR3 covers 13 residues. Here the CDR3 DNA reads TGTGCCATCAGTGAGTCTTCCTGGAGATGGCAGTACTTC. This gives the protein CAISESSWRWQYF.

This chain joins TRBV27 and TRBJ1-3; 8 bases agree with TRBD1. From germline, CDR1 is MNHEY and CDR2 SMNVEV (reference sequence). V lost 0 bases to trimming and J lost 2 bases; unmatched junction nucleotides: 6. The CDR3 is 17 amino acids. For the CDR3, the DNA is TGTGCCAGCAGTTTATCGCCCGGCAGGGGGCCTGGAAACACCATATATTTT. As protein: CASSLSPGRGPGNTIYF.